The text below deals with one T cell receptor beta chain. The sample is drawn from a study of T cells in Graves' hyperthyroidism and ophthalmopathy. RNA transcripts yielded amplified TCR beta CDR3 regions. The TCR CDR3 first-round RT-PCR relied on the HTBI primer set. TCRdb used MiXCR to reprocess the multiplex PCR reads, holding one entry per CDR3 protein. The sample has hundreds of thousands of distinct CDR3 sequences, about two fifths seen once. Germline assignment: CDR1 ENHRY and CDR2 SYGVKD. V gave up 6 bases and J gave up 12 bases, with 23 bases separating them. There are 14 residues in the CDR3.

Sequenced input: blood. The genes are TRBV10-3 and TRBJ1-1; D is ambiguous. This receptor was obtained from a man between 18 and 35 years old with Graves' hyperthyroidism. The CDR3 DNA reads TGTGCCATCAGACTTAGGAACACCGGGGAGCTGTCTTTCTTT. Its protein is CAIRLRNTGELSFF.